One sample yielded the 30 T cell receptor beta chains listed below, sequenced in a study of blood T cell repertoires in COVID-19. Generated by immunoSEQ multiplex PCR, the TCRdb table keeps only in-frame clones and is missing some. The sample lists roughly 240,000 clones, roughly 88% occurring once. The sequenced sample consisted of PBMCs or T cells enriched from blood (not recorded which). All receptors derive from a woman aged 45-65 years who had recovered from COVID-19.

The chain links TRBV24-1 to TRBJ2-7, with 8 bases that match TRBD1. The trim removed 4 bases at V and 5 bases at J, leaving 9 bases unmatched. The CDR3 contains 15 residues. CDR1 is KGHDR and CDR2 is SFDVKD in the germline V gene. The chain's CDR3 is CATSDNRGEAHEQYF. CDR3 DNA sequence: TGTGCCACCAGTGACAACAGGGGGGAAGCCCACGAGCAGTACTTC.

This clone was counted a few times. V and J are TRBV29-1 and TRBJ1-1; D remains ambiguous. Trimming cost V 0 bases and J 10 bases, with 12 bases left between them. CDR1 is SQVTM, CDR2 ANQGSEA, per germline. The CDR3 loop spans 12 amino acids. The CDR3 DNA is TGCAGCGTTGAAGATGGGAGGTCCTTAGCTTTCTTT. Its translation is CSVEDGRSLAFF.

The chain couples TRBV30 to TRBJ2-7, with 12 bases identical to TRBD1. The J segment lost 6 bases and the V segment lost 2 bases, leaving 8 bases of the junction unmatched. Germline V gene lookup returns CDR1 GTSNPN and CDR2 SVGIG (reference sequence). The CDR3 runs to 15 residues. The CDR3 bases are TGTGCCTGGAGTACGTGGGGGGACAGGGGGCTCGAGCAGTACTTC. Protein: CAWSTWGDRGLEQYF.

The V and J genes are TRBV4-1 and TRBJ1-2, with TRBD1 matching 12 bases. J lost 5 bases, V lost 2 bases, and 12 bases had no gene match. Germline CDR1 MGHRA, CDR2 YSYEKL. The CDR3 is 18 amino acids. The CDR3 here is CASSQLPGQGAIGYGYTF. In nucleotides, the CDR3 is TGCGCCAGCAGCCAATTACCGGGACAGGGGGCCATCGGGTATGGCTACACCTTC.

The chain combines TRBV4-3 with TRBJ1-3; D is possibly TRBD1 (6 bases). Trimming stripped 0 bases from V and 6 bases from J, with 12 bases between. CDR1 is LGHNA, CDR2 YSLEER, per germline. The CDR3 has 15 amino acids. CDR3 in DNA: TGCGCCAGCAGCCAAGATAGGGCAGGGGTAAACACCATATATTTT. This encodes CASSQDRAGVNTIYF.

The V call is TRBV18, the J call TRBJ1-2, with D possibly TRBD1 on 6 matching bases. Trimming removed 3 bases from V and 2 bases from J, with 10 bases in between. CDR1 and CDR2 (germline): KGHSH, LQKENI. CDR3 size: 14 residues. CDR3 DNA sequence: TGTGCCAGCTCACCCGCAGGGGAGAACTATGGCTACACCTTC. Translated: CASSPAGENYGYTF. Looking up the rest from reference TRBV18 and TRBJ1-2 gives the full variable domain: NAGVMQNPRHLVRRRGQEARLRCSPMKGHSHVYWYRQLPEEGLKFMVYLQKENIIDESGMPKERFSAEFPKEGPSILRIQQVVRGDSAAYFCASSPAGENYGYTFGSGTRLTVV.

A few counts support this clone. The rearrangement links TRBV14 to TRBJ2-1, with D perhaps matching TRBD2 (6 bases). Between the trimmed V and J ends, which lost 0 bases and 7 bases, there was a span of 19 bases. Germline V CDR1 and CDR2: SGHDN, FVKESK. The CDR3 spans 17 residues. The CDR3 sequence: CASSQDTAAWAGNEQFF. CDR3 nucleotide sequence: TGTGCCAGCAGCCAAGATACGGCGGCGTGGGCGGGGAATGAGCAGTTCTTC.

The V call is TRBV11-2, the J call TRBJ2-7; perhaps TRBD1 as D (5 bases). The CDR3 extends over 14 amino acids. Germline V lookup: CDR1 SGHAT, CDR2 FQNNGV. Trimming left V 3 bases short and J 3 bases short, with 12 bases between. The CDR3 loop reads CASSFAAGHYEQYF. The CDR3 nucleotides read TGTGCCAGCAGCTTTGCGGCAGGGCACTACGAGCAGTACTTC.

The rearrangement links TRBV2 to TRBJ2-3, with D possibly matching TRBD2 (6 bases). This CDR3 spans 13 amino acids. Germline loops: CDR1 SNHLY, CDR2 FYNNEI. The V gene lost 7 bases and the J gene lost 10 bases, with 18 bases spanning the gap. CDR3 sequence (DNA): TGTGCCAGCATTGGCACTCAAGGAGGGGCGCAGTATTTT. Its translation is CASIGTQGGAQYF. Full variable domain (missing parts from reference TRBV2 and TRBJ2-3): EPEVTQTPSHQVTQMGQEVILRCVPISNHLYFYWYRQILGQKVEFLVSFYNNEISEKSEIFDDQFSVERPDGSNFTLKIRSTKLEDSAMYFCASIGTQGGAQYFGPGTRLTVL.

V gene TRBV2 combines with J gene TRBJ2-2, with 7 bases that match TRBD1. V shed 6 bases, J shed 4 bases, and the junction held 11 bases outside the gene matches. The CDR3 runs 16 residues. CDR1 and CDR2 (germline): SNHLY, FYNNEI. CDR3 sequence (DNA): TGTGCCAGCAGGATGTCCAGGGGGTTTGGCACCGGGGAGCTGTTTTTT. It translates to CASRMSRGFGTGELFF.

This CDR3 reads CASSPDLAGTEAFF. The CDR3, as DNA: TGCGCCAGCAGCCCCGACCTGGCGGGCACTGAAGCTTTCTTT. The chain has TRBV5-1 and TRBJ1-1; unclear D gene. Germline CDR1 reads SGHRS; CDR2 reads YFSETQ. Trimming took 4 bases from V and 4 from J, leaving 14 bases between them. There are 14 residues in the CDR3. The whole variable domain, remainder taken from reference TRBV5-1 and TRBJ1-1, is KAGVTQTPRYLIKTRGQQVTLSCSPISGHRSVSWYQQTPGQGLQFLFEYFSETQRNKGNFPGRFSGRQFSNSRSEMNVSTLELGDSALYLCASSPDLAGTEAFFGQGTRLTVV.

The V gene is TRBV3-1 (or the pseudogene TRBV3-2), the J gene TRBJ1-1, with no clear D. Per the germline V gene, CDR1 is LGHDT and CDR2 is YNNKEL (reference sequence). This CDR3 region has 13 residues. V was pared by 1 base and J by 0 bases, with 3 bases between. CDR3 in DNA: TGTGCCAGCAGCCAAGTATTGAACACTGAAGCTTTCTTT. Translating it yields CASSQVLNTEAFF.

This clone was counted a single time. The V and J genes are TRBV11-2 and TRBJ1-4, with 10 bases aligning to TRBD1. The germline V gene has CDR1 SGHAT and CDR2 FQNNGV. With 5 bases clipped from V and 7 bases from J, the junction kept 10 bases outside the gene matches. CDR3 length: 16 residues. Here the CDR3 reads CASSPTPGTGAEKLFF. The CDR3 DNA is TGTGCCAGCAGCCCCACCCCCGGGACAGGGGCTGAAAAACTGTTTTTT.

This clone was seen only a few times. The genes are TRBV19 and TRBJ1-2, with 9 positions matching TRBD1. This CDR3 spans 14 amino acids. The ends lost 3 bases at V and 7 bases at J; junction bases unmatched: 6. The V gene's germline CDR1 is LNHDA and CDR2 SQIVND (reference sequence). The CDR3 nucleotides read TGTGCCAGTAGTATCTTGGACAGGGGTGGTGGCTACACCTTC. Protein sequence: CASSILDRGGGYTF.

The rearrangement joins TRBV28 to TRBJ2-7, with D tentatively TRBD2 (6 bases). The CDR3 runs to 15 residues. The ends were cut back, 3 bases at V and 2 bases at J, with 14 bases in the middle. CDR1 is MDHEN and CDR2 is SYDVKM in the germline V gene. CDR3: CASSFRLGSTYEQYF. DNA for the CDR3: TGTGCCAGCAGTTTCCGACTAGGATCTACCTACGAGCAGTACTTC.

In this sample, this clone turned up once. The V and J genes are TRBV7-2 and TRBJ2-3, with 11 bases identical to TRBD2. V gave up 3 bases and J gave up 7 bases; unmatched junction bases: 6. The CDR3 spans 15 residues. The germline gives CDR1 SGHTA, CDR2 FQGNSA. The CDR3: CASSFSSGGANTQYF. DNA of the CDR3: TGTGCCAGCAGCTTCAGTAGCGGGGGGGCGAATACGCAGTATTTT.

The chain uses TRBV7-2 and TRBJ2-1, with a possible D match to TRBD2 (6 bases). The length of the CDR3 is 17 residues. CDR1 is SGHTA, CDR2 FQGNSA, per germline. V was pared by 4 bases and J by 0 bases, with 16 bases between. The CDR3 sequence: CASSSQRAGSSYNEQFF. In DNA form, the CDR3 reads TGTGCCAGCAGCTCCCAGCGGGCGGGAAGCTCCTACAATGAGCAGTTCTTC.

The V and J genes are TRBV30 and TRBJ1-5; a possible D gene is TRBD1 (6 bases). The CDR3 extends over 13 amino acids. Trimming took off 1 base at V and 7 bases at J, with 11 bases between the two ends. Germline V gene lookup returns CDR1 GTSNPN and CDR2 SVGIG (reference sequence). CDR3 sequence: CAWSAGVGQPQHF. For the CDR3, the DNA is TGTGCCTGGAGTGCAGGGGTCGGACAGCCCCAGCATTTT.

The chain carries TRBV9 and TRBJ1-3; perhaps TRBD1 as D (6 bases). The CDR3 extends over 15 amino acids. The germline V and J ends were trimmed by 2 bases and 3 bases, with 12 bases remaining between them. The germline CDR1 and CDR2 sequences are SGDLS and YYNGEE. The CDR3: CASSVGRGFGNTIYF. In DNA, the CDR3 is TGTGCCAGCAGCGTGGGCAGGGGCTTTGGAAACACCATATATTTT.

This clone appeared a single time. Other DNA sequences in this specimen translate into the identical CDR3. This chain connects TRBV19 to TRBJ2-2; D is possibly TRBD2 (6 bases). The CDR3 extends over 15 amino acids. Germline-derived CDR1 and CDR2 are LNHDA and SQIVND (reference sequence). Trimming took off 1 base at V and 5 bases at J, with 11 bases between the two ends. CDR3 bases: TGTGCCAGTAGTATAGGGCGGGGTGGGACCGGGGAGCTGTTTTTT. Amino acid sequence: CASSIGRGGTGELFF.

This sequence joins TRBV27 and TRBJ2-1, with 8 bases lining up with TRBD1. The ends lost 4 bases at V and 8 bases at J; junction bases unmatched: 10. CDR1 MNHEY and CDR2 SMNVEV come from the germline V gene (reference sequence). This CDR3 contains 15 residues. CDR3 amino acids: CASSSPRQGSDEQFF. The CDR3 DNA sequence: TGTGCCAGCAGTTCCCCGAGACAGGGGTCTGATGAGCAGTTCTTC.

With regard to this clone: Sequence at one end of the junction differs from germline and may be a read error. The chain links TRBV6-1 to TRBJ1-2; weak D call: TRBD1 (6 bases). Germline V gene data show CDR1 as MNHNS and CDR2 as SASEGT. This CDR3 comprises 12 residues. The CDR3 nucleotides read TGTGCCAGCAGTGAGGTTGGGACACTATGGTTATTC. The encoded protein is CASSEVGTLWLF.

The chain couples TRBV18 to TRBJ1-2; D is perhaps TRBD1 (5 bases). V gave up 0 bases and J gave up 4 bases, with 12 bases separating them. Germline V gene sequence: CDR1 KGHSH, CDR2 LQKENI. CDR3 length: 15 residues. CDR3: CASSPPGGDPYGYTF. The DNA of the CDR3 is TGTGCCAGCTCACCACCGGGGGGGGACCCCTATGGCTACACCTTC.

The sample holds one count of this clone. The chain links TRBV5-1 to TRBJ2-7; the match to TRBD2 covers 11 bases. Germline assignment: CDR1 SGHRS and CDR2 YFSETQ. CDR3 size: 14 residues. V trimming: 4 bases; J trimming: 4 bases; junction bases outside the gene matches: 4. CDR3: CASSRGTSGYEQYF. The CDR3 DNA reads TGCGCCAGCAGCCGCGGGACTAGCGGATACGAGCAGTACTTC.

The chain has TRBV5-1 and TRBJ1-6; D gene ambiguous. Germline V gene data show CDR1 as SGHRS and CDR2 as YFSETQ. V gave up 0 bases and J gave up 4 bases, with 8 bases separating them. The CDR3 is made up of 15 amino acids. The CDR3 nucleotides are TGCGCCAGCAGCTTGGCCGGGGTATATAATTCACCCCTCCACTTT. As protein: CASSLAGVYNSPLHF.

The chain uses TRBV10-1 and TRBJ2-3; no definite D call. The germline V and J ends were trimmed by 5 bases and 5 bases, with 11 bases remaining between them. The germline CDR1 and CDR2 sequences are WNHNN and SYGVQD (reference sequence). CDR3 length: 13 residues. CDR3: CASSTRSRDTQYF. CDR3 bases: TGCGCCAGCAGTACACGGAGTAGAGATACGCAGTATTTT.

This clone was picked up a small number of times. The J gene is TRBJ1-1, the V gene TRBV6-5, with D possibly TRBD1 on 5 matching bases. The V end lost 7 bases, the J end lost 5 bases, and 14 bases lay between the germline ends. The germline CDR1 and CDR2 sequences are MNHEY and SVGAGI. The CDR3 sequence is 13 residues long. The chain's CDR3 is CASKMQGFTEAFF. The CDR3 DNA follows: TGTGCCAGCAAGATGCAGGGATTTACTGAAGCTTTCTTT.

This chain uses TRBV28 with TRBJ2-5, with 9 bases lining up with TRBD2. The CDR3 contains 22 residues. Germline CDR1 reads MDHEN; CDR2 reads SYDVKM. Germline trimming cut 5 bases from V and 0 bases from J; bases unmatched to any gene: 25. The CDR3 loop is CASSPTWGSLQSQREDQETQYF. The DNA for the CDR3 is TGTGCCAGCAGTCCAACGTGGGGGTCACTCCAAAGTCAGCGGGAGGACCAAGAGACCCAGTACTTC.

V and J are TRBV7-8 and TRBJ2-7; D uncertain. From germline, CDR1 is SGHVS and CDR2 FQNEAQ. V lost 5 bases, J lost 0 bases, and 5 bases lay in between. This CDR3 spans 12 amino acids. CDR3 amino acids: CASSLSSYEQYF. DNA for the CDR3: TGTGCCAGCAGCCTGAGCTCCTACGAGCAGTACTTC. Complete variable domain (other parts from reference TRBV7-8 and TRBJ2-7): GAGVSQSPRYKVAKRGQDVALRCDPISGHVSLFWYQQALGQGPEFLTYFQNEAQLDKSGLPSDRFFAERPEGSVSTLKIQRTQQEDSAVYLCASSLSSYEQYFGPGTRLTVT.

The V and J genes are TRBV11-2 and TRBJ2-1; 7 bases match TRBD1. The junction had 7 bases not matched to a gene; V was cut back by 4 bases and J by 7 bases. Germline loops: CDR1 SGHAT, CDR2 FQNNGV. CDR3 size: 14 residues. CDR3 protein: CASSSERGQNEQFF. DNA for the CDR3: TGTGCCAGCAGCTCAGAGAGGGGGCAGAATGAGCAGTTCTTC.